This paragraph reports one T cell receptor beta chain. Its matching antigen is unknown. This CDR3 is built from 15 residues. V gave up 0 bases and J gave up 5 bases; unmatched junction bases: 7. Germline V gene data show CDR1 as SGHRS and CDR2 as YFSETQ. The data belong to a study of blood T cells in healthy people across ages. General observations from the study: Measured against age, TCR beta diversity per million T cells decreased in a roughly linear manner.

Primed by a sample-barcoded 5' primer and a J-beta primer mix, a second PCR proceeded for 7 to 11 cycles. At least 2.5 million CDR3-containing paired-end reads were obtained per sample. TCRdb reprocessed the 5' RACE reads with MiXCR, giving one entry per CDR3 protein. The sample records about 800,000 distinct CDR3 sequences, just under 25% being singletons. Every donor provided roughly 10 milliliters of peripheral blood. The sample was also reused in another study, on T cells of mothers and their children.

The V call is TRBV5-1, the J call TRBJ2-5; 7 nucleotides line up with TRBD1. This receptor was taken from a boy aged 5-17 years in good health. The sequencing input was blood. CDR3 nucleotides: TGCGCCAGCAGCTTGGTGCCCAGGGGGACGGAGACCCAGTACTTC. As protein: CASSLVPRGTETQYF.